The source of this T cell receptor (beta chain) is a study of T cell responses to AZD1222 COVID-19 vaccine. Using immunoSEQ multiplex PCR, the repertoire was profiled, and TCRdb retains in-frame clones only, with some absent. The profile covers about 150,000 clones, with about nine tenths appearing a single time and approximately 1.2% taken by the ten largest. The TCR was taken from an adult who received the AZD1222 COVID-19 vaccine. The sample here was peripheral blood, taken 28 days after the second AZD1222 dose.

DNA for the CDR3: TGTGCCAGCAGCCCCGACAGGGAACGAGTTGATACGCAGTATTTT. Translated: CASSPDRERVDTQYF. The chain has TRBV2 and TRBJ2-3; TRBD1 matches at 7 bases. V gave up 6 bases and J gave up 6 bases; unmatched junction bases: 12. Per the germline V gene, CDR1 is SNHLY and CDR2 is FYNNEI. The CDR3 has 15 residues. Based on the CDR3 plus reference TRBV2 and TRBJ2-3, the full variable domain is EPEVTQTPSHQVTQMGQEVILRCVPISNHLYFYWYRQILGQKVEFLVSFYNNEISEKSEIFDDQFSVERPDGSNFTLKIRSTKLEDSAMYFCASSPDRERVDTQYFGPGTRLTVL.